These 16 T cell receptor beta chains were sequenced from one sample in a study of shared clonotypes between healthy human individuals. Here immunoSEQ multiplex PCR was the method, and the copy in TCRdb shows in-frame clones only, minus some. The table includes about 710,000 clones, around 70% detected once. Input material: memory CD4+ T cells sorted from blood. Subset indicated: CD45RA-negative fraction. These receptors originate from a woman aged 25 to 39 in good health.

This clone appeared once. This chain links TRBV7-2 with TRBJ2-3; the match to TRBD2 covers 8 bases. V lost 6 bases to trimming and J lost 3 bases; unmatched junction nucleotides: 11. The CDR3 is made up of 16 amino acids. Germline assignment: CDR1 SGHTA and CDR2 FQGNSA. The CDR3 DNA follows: TGTGCCAGCAGAGACTATCCGGGACTAGTGACAGATACGCAGTATTTT. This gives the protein CASRDYPGLVTDTQYF.

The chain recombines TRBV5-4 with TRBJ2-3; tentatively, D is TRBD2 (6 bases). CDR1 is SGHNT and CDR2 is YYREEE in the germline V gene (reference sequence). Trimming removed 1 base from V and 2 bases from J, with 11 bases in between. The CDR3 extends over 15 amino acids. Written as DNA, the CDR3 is TGTGCCAGCAGCTTGTCCGGGAGCGACACAGATACGCAGTATTTT. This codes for CASSLSGSDTDTQYF.

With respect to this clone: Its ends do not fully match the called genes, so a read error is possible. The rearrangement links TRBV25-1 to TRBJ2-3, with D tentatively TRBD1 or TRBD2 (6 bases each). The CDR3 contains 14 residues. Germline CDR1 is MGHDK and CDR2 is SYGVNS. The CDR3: CASIAGDSTNTQYF. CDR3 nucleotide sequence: TGTGCCAGCATCGCAGGGGACTCCACAAATACGCAGTATTTT.

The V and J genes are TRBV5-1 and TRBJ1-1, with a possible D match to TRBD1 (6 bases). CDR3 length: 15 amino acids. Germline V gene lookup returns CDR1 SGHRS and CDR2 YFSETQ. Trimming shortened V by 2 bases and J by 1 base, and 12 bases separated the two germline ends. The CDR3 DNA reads TGCGCCAGCAGCTTATCGGGACAACAGAACACTGAAGCTTTCTTT. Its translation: CASSLSGQQNTEAFF.

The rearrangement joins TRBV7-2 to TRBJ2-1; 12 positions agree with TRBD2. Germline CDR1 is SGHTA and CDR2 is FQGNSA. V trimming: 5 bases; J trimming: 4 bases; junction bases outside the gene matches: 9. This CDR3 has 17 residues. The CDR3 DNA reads TGTGCCAGCAGCACTTCTAGCGGGAGGGCCGGGTACAATGAGCAGTTCTTC. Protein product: CASSTSSGRAGYNEQFF.

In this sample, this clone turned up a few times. CDR3 protein: CASTPGDRGNIQYF. In DNA form, the CDR3 reads TGTGCCAGTACCCCGGGGGACAGGGGAAACATTCAGTACTTC. This chain links TRBV5-6 with TRBJ2-4; 10 bases match TRBD1. CDR3 length: 14 residues. The germline CDR1 and CDR2 sequences are SGHDT and YYEEEE. The ends lost 8 bases at V and 6 bases at J; junction bases unmatched: 8.

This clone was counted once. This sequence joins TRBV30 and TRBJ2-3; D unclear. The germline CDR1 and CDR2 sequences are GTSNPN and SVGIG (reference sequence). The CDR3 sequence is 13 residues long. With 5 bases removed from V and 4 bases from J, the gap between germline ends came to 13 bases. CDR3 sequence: CAWVVKGADTQYF. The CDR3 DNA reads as TGTGCCTGGGTAGTTAAGGGCGCAGATACGCAGTATTTT.

The CDR3 coding sequence is TGTGCCAGCAGTATACCGACAGACTCTGGAAACACCATATATTTT. Protein sequence: CASSIPTDSGNTIYF. This chain links TRBV6-1 with TRBJ1-3; a weak D match, TRBD1 (5 bases). V was clipped by 5 bases and J by 0 bases, with 11 bases between them. From germline, CDR1 is MNHNS and CDR2 SASEGT. CDR3 size: 15 residues.

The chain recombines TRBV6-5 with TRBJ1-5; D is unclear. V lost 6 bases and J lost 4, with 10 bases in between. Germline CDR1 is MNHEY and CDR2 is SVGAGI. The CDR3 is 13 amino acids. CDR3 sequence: CASSRQLNQPQHF. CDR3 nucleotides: TGTGCCAGCAGCCGGCAGCTGAATCAGCCCCAGCATTTT.

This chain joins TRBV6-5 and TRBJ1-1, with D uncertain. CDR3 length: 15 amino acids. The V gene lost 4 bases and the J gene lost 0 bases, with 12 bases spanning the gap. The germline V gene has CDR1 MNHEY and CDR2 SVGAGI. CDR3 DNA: TGTGCCAGCAGTTTGAGGTCCTTATTGAACACTGAAGCTTTCTTT. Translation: CASSLRSLLNTEAFF.

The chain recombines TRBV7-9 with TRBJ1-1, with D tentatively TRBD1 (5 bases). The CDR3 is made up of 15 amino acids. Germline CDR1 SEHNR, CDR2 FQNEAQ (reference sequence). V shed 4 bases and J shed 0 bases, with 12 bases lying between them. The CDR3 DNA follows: TGTGCCAGCAGCTCCCGACAGAGGGTGAACACTGAAGCTTTCTTT. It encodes CASSSRQRVNTEAFF.

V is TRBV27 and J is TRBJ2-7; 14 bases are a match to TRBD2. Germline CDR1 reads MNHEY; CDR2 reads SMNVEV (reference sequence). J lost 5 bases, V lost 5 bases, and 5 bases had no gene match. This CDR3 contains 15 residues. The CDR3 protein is CASSHGLAGGDEQYF. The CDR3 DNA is TGTGCCAGCAGTCACGGACTAGCGGGAGGTGACGAGCAGTACTTC.

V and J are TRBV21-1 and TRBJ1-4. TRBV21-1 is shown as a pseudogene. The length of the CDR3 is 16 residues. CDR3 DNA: TGTGCCAGCAGCAAAGGGGGGGGCCTTCCGGATGAAAAACTGTTTTTT. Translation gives CASSKGGGLPDEKLFF.

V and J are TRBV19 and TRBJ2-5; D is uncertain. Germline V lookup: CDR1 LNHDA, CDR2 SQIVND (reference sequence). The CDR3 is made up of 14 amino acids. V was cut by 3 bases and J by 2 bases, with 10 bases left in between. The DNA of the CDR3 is TGTGCCAGTAGTATCTTATTCGGTCAAGAGACCCAGTACTTC. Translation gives CASSILFGQETQYF.

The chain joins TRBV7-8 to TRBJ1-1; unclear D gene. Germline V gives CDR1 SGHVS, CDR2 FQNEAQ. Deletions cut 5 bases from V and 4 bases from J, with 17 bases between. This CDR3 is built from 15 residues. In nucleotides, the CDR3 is TGTGCCAGCAGCCCAATATCTGGGGTCGGCACTGAAGCTTTCTTT. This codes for CASSPISGVGTEAFF.

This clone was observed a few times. CDR3 DNA: TGCGCCAGCAGCCAAGGGTGGGCGTCCAGCCAGACTAACTATGGCTACACCTTC. It encodes CASSQGWASSQTNYGYTF. The gene calls are TRBV4-1 and TRBJ1-2; D is uncertain. This CDR3 comprises 18 residues. Trimming took off 1 base at V and 0 bases at J, with 18 bases between the two ends. CDR1 is MGHRA, CDR2 YSYEKL, per germline.